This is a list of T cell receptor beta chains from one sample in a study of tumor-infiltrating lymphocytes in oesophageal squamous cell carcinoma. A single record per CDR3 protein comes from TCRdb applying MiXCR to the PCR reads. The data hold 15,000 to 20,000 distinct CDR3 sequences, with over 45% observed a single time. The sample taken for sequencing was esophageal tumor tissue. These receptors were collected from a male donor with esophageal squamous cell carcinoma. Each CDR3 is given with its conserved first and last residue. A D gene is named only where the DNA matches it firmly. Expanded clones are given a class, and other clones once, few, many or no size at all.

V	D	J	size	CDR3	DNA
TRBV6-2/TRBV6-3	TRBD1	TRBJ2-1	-	CASSYLGTGTNEQFF	TGTGCCAGCAGTTACTTGGGGACAGGAACTAATGAGCAGTTCTTC
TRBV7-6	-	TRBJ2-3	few	CASSLETGSDTQYF	TGTGCCAGCAGCTTAGAGACAGGTTCAGATACGCAGTATTTT
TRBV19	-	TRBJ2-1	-	CASSIETGQFF	TGTGCCAGTAGTATAGAGACAGGGCAGTTCTTC
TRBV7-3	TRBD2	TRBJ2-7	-	CASSVTSGRYEQYF	TGTGCCAGCAGCGTCACTAGCGGGCGTTACGAGCAGTACTTC
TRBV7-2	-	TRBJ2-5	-	CASSPGHLNTGELYF	TGTGCCAGCAGCCCGGGACACCTGAACACCGGGGAGCTGTATTTT
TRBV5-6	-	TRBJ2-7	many	CASSSLTRWGSYEQYF	TGTGCCAGCAGCTCGTTGACTCGGTGGGGCTCCTACGAGCAGTACTTC
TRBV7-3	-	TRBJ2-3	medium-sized	CASSLVGDTQYF	TGTGCCAGCAGCTTAGTCGGGGATACGCAGTATTTT
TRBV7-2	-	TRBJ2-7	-	CASSIGHYNEQYF	TGTGCCAGCAGCATAGGACACTACAATGAGCAGTACTTC
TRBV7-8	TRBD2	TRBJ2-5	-	CASSPRGGALNTEAFF	TGTGCCAGCAGCCCCCGGGGGGGAGCTTTGAACACTGAAGCTTTCTTC
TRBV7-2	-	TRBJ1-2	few	CASSLGPGNYGYTF	TGTGCCAGCAGCTTAGGTCCCGGTAACTATGGCTACACCTTC